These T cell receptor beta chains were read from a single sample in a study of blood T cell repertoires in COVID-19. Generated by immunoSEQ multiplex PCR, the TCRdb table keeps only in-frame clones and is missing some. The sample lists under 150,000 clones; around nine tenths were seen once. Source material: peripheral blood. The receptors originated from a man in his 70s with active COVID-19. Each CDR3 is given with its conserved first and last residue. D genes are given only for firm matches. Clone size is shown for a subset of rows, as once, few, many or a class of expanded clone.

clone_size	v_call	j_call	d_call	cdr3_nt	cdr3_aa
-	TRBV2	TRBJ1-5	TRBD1	TGTGCCAGCAGGGATACAGGGGGAGTAGGGCAGCCCCAGCATTTT	CASRDTGGVGQPQHF
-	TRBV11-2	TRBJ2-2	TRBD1	TGTGCCAGCGGGGACAGGGAAAACACCGGGGAGCTGTTTTTT	CASGDRENTGELFF
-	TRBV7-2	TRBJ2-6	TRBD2	TGTGCCAGCAGCTTAGAGAGACTAGCGGCCTCTGGGGCCAACGTCCTGACTTTC	CASSLERLAASGANVLTF
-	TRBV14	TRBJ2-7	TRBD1	TGTGCCAGCGAAGGCAGGGGGCTGGCCGAGCAGTACTTC	CASEGRGLAEQYF
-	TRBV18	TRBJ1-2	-	TGTGCCAGCTCACCCCGCGAGAGCGTTAACTATGGCTACACCTTC	CASSPRESVNYGYTF
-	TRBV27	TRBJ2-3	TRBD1	TGTGCCAGCAGTCCCGGGACAGGTTTCGCCAAGAGCACAGATACGCAGTATTTT	CASSPGTGFAKSTDTQYF
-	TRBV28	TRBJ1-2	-	TGTGCCAGCAGTTTCCCCGTGGGGGGTGGGGGCTACACCTTC	CASSFPVGGGGYTF
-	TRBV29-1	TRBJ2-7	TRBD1	TGCAGCGTCCGAGCTGGGACAGGGGTTCCCGAGCAGTACTTC	CSVRAGTGVPEQYF
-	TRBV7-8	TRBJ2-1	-	TGTGCCAGCAGCTTAGACAGGAGCTCCTACAATGAGCAGTTCTTC	CASSLDRSSYNEQFF
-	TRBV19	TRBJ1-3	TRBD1	TGTGCCAGTAGTCCGACAGGGACTGGAAACACCATATATTTT	CASSPTGTGNTIYF
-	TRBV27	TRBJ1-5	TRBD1	TGTGCCAGCAGTCCCGGCGCGGACAGGGTGAGGCAGCCCCAGCATTTT	CASSPGADRVRQPQHF
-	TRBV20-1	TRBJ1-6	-	TGCAGTGCTAGTCCGGGTGCGACAGTTCCTACCTATAATTCACCCCTCCACTTT	CSASPGATVPTYNSPLHF
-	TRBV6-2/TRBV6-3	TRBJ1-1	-	TGTGCCAGCAGTTCGCAGGGAGGTAACACTGAAGCTTTCTTT	CASSSQGGNTEAFF
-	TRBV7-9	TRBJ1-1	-	TGTGCCAGCAGTTCCGGATCGGGCACTGAAGCTTTCTTT	CASSSGSGTEAFF
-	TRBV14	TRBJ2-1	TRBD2	TGTGCCAGCAGCCTCTATAGGACTAGCGGGTTCAATGAGCAGTTCTTC	CASSLYRTSGFNEQFF
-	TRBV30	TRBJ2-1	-	TGTGCCTGGAGTTCCCCCCTCAATGAGCAGTTCTTC	CAWSSPLNEQFF
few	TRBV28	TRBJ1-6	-	TGTGCCAGCACTGCCGGGATCTATAATTCACCCCTCCACTTT	CASTAGIYNSPLHF
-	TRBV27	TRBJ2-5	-	TGTGCCAGCAGTTTAAATCCTCGGGACAACAGTGAGACCCAGTACTTC	CASSLNPRDNSETQYF
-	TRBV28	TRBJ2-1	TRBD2	TGCGTCTGCGGGAGGGAAGGTGAGCAGTTCTTC	CVCGREGEQFF
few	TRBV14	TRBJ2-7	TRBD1	TGTGCCAGCAGCCCCCGACAGGGCGCTAGAAGAAGAGGGGACGAGCAGTACTTC	CASSPRQGARRRGDEQYF
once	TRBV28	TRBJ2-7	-	TGTGCCAGCACTCTGGGGTCAGGGAAGCAGTACTTC	CASTLGSGKQYF
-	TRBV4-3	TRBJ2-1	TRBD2	TGCGCCAGCAGCCCCCAGACCCTAGCGGGAGCCTACAATGAGCAGTTCTTC	CASSPQTLAGAYNEQFF
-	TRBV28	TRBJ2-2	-	TGTGCCAGCACCAAAGGACGGGACTTCGGCACCGGGGAGCTGTTTTTT	CASTKGRDFGTGELFF
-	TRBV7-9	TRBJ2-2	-	TGTGCCAGCAGCTTAGCCCCCAGCGGACTGGAGCTGTTTTTT	CASSLAPSGLELFF
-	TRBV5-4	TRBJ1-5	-	TGTGCCAGCAGCTTGGACAAGAGCAATCAGCCCCAGCATTTT	CASSLDKSNQPQHF
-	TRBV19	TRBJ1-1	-	TGTGCCTCCAAACGAAACATGAACACTGAAGCTTTCTTT	CASKRNMNTEAFF
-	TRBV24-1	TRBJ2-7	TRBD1	TGTGCCACCAGTGAAGGGTACAGGGGCCATGCACTAACCTACTACGAGCAGTACTTC	CATSEGYRGHALTYYEQYF
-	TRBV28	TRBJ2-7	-	TGTGCCAGCAGGGCGATGCGGGACAGTCTAAGGGAGCAGTACTTC	CASRAMRDSLREQYF
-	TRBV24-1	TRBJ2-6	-	TGTGCCACCAGTGATCATTCTGGGGCCAACGTCCTGACTTTC	CATSDHSGANVLTF
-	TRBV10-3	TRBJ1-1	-	TGTGCCATCGGGGGGGAAGCTTTCTTT	CAIGGEAFF
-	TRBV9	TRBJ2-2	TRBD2	TGTGCCAGCAGCGTTACAAGCGGGAGCTTGGTCACCGGGGAGCTGTTTTTT	CASSVTSGSLVTGELFF
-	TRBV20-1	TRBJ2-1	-	TGCAGTGCTAGTGCGAGCGGGCATAGCTCCTACAATGAGCAGTTCTTC	CSASASGHSSYNEQFF
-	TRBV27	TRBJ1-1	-	TGTGCCAGCAGTTCGAAGGGGCGGCGAGCTGAAGCTTTCTTT	CASSSKGRRAEAFF
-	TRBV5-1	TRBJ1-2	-	TGCGCCAGCAGCTGGGGCGACAGGACTAACTATGGCTACACCTTC	CASSWGDRTNYGYTF
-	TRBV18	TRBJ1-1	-	TGTGCCAGCTCATCTATATCCTCGGGGTGGTCTGAAGCTTTCTTT	CASSSISSGWSEAFF
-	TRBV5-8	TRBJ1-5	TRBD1	TGTGCCAGCAGCTCACAGGGGAGGACCCAGCCCCAGCATTTT	CASSSQGRTQPQHF
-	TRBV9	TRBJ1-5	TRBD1	TGTGCCAGCATCCAGGGTCCGGGGACAGGGGTTTTGGGGGAGATTTGCAATCAGCCCCAGCATTTT	CASIQGPGTGVLGEICNQPQHF
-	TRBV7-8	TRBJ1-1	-	TGTGCCAGCAGCTTAGGAGGGTCCGGCACTGAAGCTTTCTTT	CASSLGGSGTEAFF
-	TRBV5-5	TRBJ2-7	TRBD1	TGTGCCAGCAGCTTGAACGGACAGGGATTCAACGAGCAGTACTTC	CASSLNGQGFNEQYF
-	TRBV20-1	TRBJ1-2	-	TGCAGTGCTGCGAGGGAATTGGGCTACACCTTC	CSAARELGYTF
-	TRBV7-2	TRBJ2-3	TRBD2	TGTGCCAGCAGCTACAATCTAGCGGGAGCGGGAGATACGCAGTATTTT	CASSYNLAGAGDTQYF
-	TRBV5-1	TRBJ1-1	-	TGCGCCAGCAGTACAGGAAACACTGAAGCTTTCTTT	CASSTGNTEAFF
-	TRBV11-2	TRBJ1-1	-	TGTGCCAGCAGCTTAGGGCTGAACACTGAAGCTTTCTTT	CASSLGLNTEAFF
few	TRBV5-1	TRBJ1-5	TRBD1	TGCGCCAGCAGCTTGGGAGGGGGCGATCAGCCCCAGCATTTT	CASSLGGGDQPQHF
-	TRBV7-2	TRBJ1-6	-	TGTGCCAGCAGCTGGCGACAGACTAATTCACCCCTCCACTTT	CASSWRQTNSPLHF
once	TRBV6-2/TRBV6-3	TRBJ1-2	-	TGTGCCAGCAGTTCTTCAGGGATGGGTGGCTACACCTTC	CASSSSGMGGYTF
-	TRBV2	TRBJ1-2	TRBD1	TGTGCCAGCAGTGCTAGGGACAGGGGATCGGTTGGCTACACCTTC	CASSARDRGSVGYTF
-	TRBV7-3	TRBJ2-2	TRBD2	TGTGCCAGCAGCTTAGAGGGGACTAGCGGCACCGGGGAGCTGTTTTTT	CASSLEGTSGTGELFF